This is a list of T cell receptor beta chains from one sample in a study of blood T cells in healthy people across ages. In TCRdb, the 5' RACE reads were re-called with MiXCR into one record per CDR3 protein. The sample lists about 1,400,000 distinct CDR3 sequences; 45% to 70% were seen once. The material sequenced was blood. The receptors stem from a man aged 18 to 35 in good health. The CDR3 runs from the conserved cysteine through the conserved F or W. D genes are given only for firm matches. Clone sizes are given selectively: once, few, many, or a class where the clone is expanded.

TRBV6-5,once,TRBJ1-1,.,TGTGCCAGCAGGGACCCCAGCGCTACTTTTTGGGCTTTCTTT,CASRDPSATFWAFF
TRBV28,.,TRBJ2-7,TRBD1,TGTGCCAGCAGAGCGGGACAGGGGTACCACGAGCAGTACTTC,CASRAGQGYHEQYF
TRBV29-1,few,TRBJ2-7,.,TGCAGCGTTGACGGGAGCAAGAACGAGCAGTACTTC,CSVDGSKNEQYF
TRBV7-9,.,TRBJ2-7,TRBD2,TGTGCCAGCAGCTTCCAAAGACTAGCGGGGGACTACGAGCAGTACTTC,CASSFQRLAGDYEQYF
TRBV6-2/TRBV6-3,once,TRBJ2-5,.,TGTGCCAGCAGTCAGACAGACTCAAAGGAGACCCAGTACTTC,CASSQTDSKETQYF
TRBV20-1,.,TRBJ1-3,.,TGCAGTAGGAACCGCTCCTCTGGAAACACCATATATTTT,CSRNRSSGNTIYF
TRBV14,.,TRBJ2-1,.,TGTGCCAGCAGCCAACTGTTGATCTACGAGCAGTTCTTC,CASSQLLIYEQFF
TRBV20-1,.,TRBJ2-5,.,TGCAGTGCTAGCGCAGGGACGTCGACCCGGTACTTC,CSASAGTSTRYF
TRBV2,few,TRBJ2-1,.,TGTGCCAGCCTATCGAGCGGCCGTAATGAGCAGTTCTTC,CASLSSGRNEQFF
TRBV12-3/TRBV12-4,.,TRBJ2-1,.,TGTGCCAGCGGCTTAGCGGAGAGCTCCTACAATGAGCAGTTCTTC,CASGLAESSYNEQFF